This entry lists 21 T cell receptor beta chains sequenced from one sample in a study of T cell repertoires in cytomegalovirus infection. Using its own MiXCR run on the reads, TCRdb lists one record per CDR3 protein. Of some 150,000 distinct CDR3 sequences in the sample, about 6.1% were seen once. The sequencing input was PBMCs. All receptors derive from a human donor in good health (CMV status not recorded). Some clones in this sample may be carry-over from other donors' samples.

This clonotype was counted at least ten times. The chain recombines TRBV7-9 with TRBJ1-5; no clear D gene. Germline lookup yields CDR1 SEHNR and CDR2 FQNEAQ (reference sequence). Trimming pared 5 bases from V and 0 bases from J, leaving 11 bases between. This CDR3 comprises 15 residues. CDR3 bases: TGTGCCAGCAGCCCGGCGGAGATTAGCAATCAGCCCCAGCATTTT. It translates to CASSPAEISNQPQHF.

Ten or more counts support this clonotype. The chain is built from TRBV7-2 and TRBJ2-7; 8 nucleotides align to TRBD2. Trimming took 4 bases from V and 3 from J; bases not matched to a gene: 11. The CDR3 extends over 16 amino acids. Per the germline V gene, CDR1 is SGHTA and CDR2 is FQGNSA. The DNA of the CDR3 is TGTGCCAGCAGCTCCAAGGCGGGGGGCCTTAGCTACGAGCAGTACTTC. Protein sequence: CASSSKAGGLSYEQYF.

This clonotype has a count of ten or more. The chain combines TRBV6-6 with TRBJ1-1, with D uncertain. The V and J ends lost 2 bases and 1 base respectively, with 5 bases between them. This CDR3 is built from 13 residues. Per germline, CDR1 MNHNY and CDR2 SVGAGI (reference sequence). The CDR3 DNA sequence: TGTGCCAGCAGTTACGGGAGGAACACTGAAGCTTTCTTT. Translated: CASSYGRNTEAFF.

This clonotype appeared many times. The chain has TRBV12-3 or TRBV12-4 and TRBJ1-5, with 8 positions matching TRBD1. CDR3 size: 15 residues. Unmatched junction bases numbered 5, after V lost 6 bases and J lost 1 base. CDR3 nucleotide sequence: TGTGCCAGCAGCCAACAGGGGGGAAGCAATCAGCCCCAGCATTTT. It is translated as CASSQQGGSNQPQHF.

This clonotype was found many times. The CDR3 spells CASSQGRNTGELFF. The CDR3, as DNA: TGCGCCAGCAGCCAAGGCCGGAACACCGGGGAGCTGTTTTTT. The rearrangement joins TRBV4-3 to TRBJ2-2; D is uncertain. CDR3 length equals 14 residues. Germline V gene lookup returns CDR1 LGHNA and CDR2 YSLEER. V lost 1 base and J 1 base, leaving 4 bases between the germline ends.

This clonotype was observed many times. The V gene is TRBV7-9, the J gene TRBJ2-1, with no clear D. V lost 4 bases to trimming and J lost 3 bases, with 22 bases between them. This CDR3 contains 18 residues. Germline CDR1 SEHNR, CDR2 FQNEAQ (reference sequence). As DNA, the CDR3 is TGTGCCAGCAGCTCCCTTAAACTGGGCGCTCAATTCTACAATGAGCAGTTCTTC. This gives the protein CASSSLKLGAQFYNEQFF.

This clonotype was found a few times. This chain uses TRBV20-1 with TRBJ2-1; D unresolved. V lost 0 bases, J lost 6 bases, and 12 bases lay in between. The CDR3 loop spans 14 amino acids. Germline V lookup: CDR1 DFQATT, CDR2 SNEGSKA (reference sequence). As DNA, the CDR3 is TGCAGTGCTAGAGACCTAGTGTCGGGCAATGAGCAGTTCTTC. It is translated as CSARDLVSGNEQFF.

This clonotype has at least ten counts. V is TRBV7-8 and J is TRBJ1-1; D may be TRBD1 (5 bases). Germline assignment: CDR1 SGHVS and CDR2 FQNEAQ. The CDR3 contains 14 residues. V dropped 2 bases and J dropped 10 bases, with 17 bases sitting between them. The CDR3 nucleotides read TGTGCCAGCAGCTTAATCCCCGGACCCCAGGGAGCTTTCTTT. The encoded protein is CASSLIPGPQGAFF.

This clonotype was detected ten times or more. The chain combines TRBV7-9 with TRBJ1-2; D might be TRBD1 (6 bases). This CDR3 contains 17 residues. V lost 7 bases, J lost 3 bases, and 24 bases lay in between. Germline assignment: CDR1 SEHNR and CDR2 FQNEAQ (reference sequence). The DNA for the CDR3 is TGTGCCAGCACCCCAGCTACCGACAGGCCGTTGGACTATGGCTACACCTTC. Translation gives CASTPATDRPLDYGYTF. Complete variable domain (other parts from reference TRBV7-9 and TRBJ1-2): DTGVSQNPRHKITKRGQNVTFRCDPISEHNRLYWYRQTLGQGPEFLTYFQNEAQLEKSRLLSDRFSAERPKGSFSTLEIQRTEQGDSAMYLCASTPATDRPLDYGYTFGSGTRLTVV.

This clonotype came up a few times. This chain links TRBV20-1 with TRBJ1-5, with 7 positions matching TRBD1. Germline lookup yields CDR1 DFQATT and CDR2 SNEGSKA (reference sequence). Trimming took 1 base from V and 5 from J; bases not matched to a gene: 14. The CDR3 sequence is 17 residues long. The CDR3 bases are TGCAGTGCTAGAGGGGGGCCGGGACAGAGAGGAGATCAGCCCCAGCATTTT. This translates into CSARGGPGQRGDQPQHF.

This clonotype was recorded at least ten times. This chain connects TRBV7-2 to TRBJ2-1; 9 bases are a match to TRBD2. Germline CDR1 reads SGHTA; CDR2 reads FQGNSA. The CDR3 is 15 residues long. The ends lost 4 bases at V and 5 bases at J; junction bases unmatched: 6. In nucleotides, the CDR3 is TGTGCCAGCAGCTATCGACTAGCGGAAAACAATGAGCAGTTCTTC. Translating gives CASSYRLAENNEQFF.

The V and J genes are TRBV28 and TRBJ1-4; 7 bases line up with TRBD1. In germline, CDR1 is MDHEN, CDR2 SYDVKM. The CDR3 runs 16 residues. The trim removed 7 bases at V and 4 bases at J, leaving 12 bases unmatched. The CDR3, as DNA: TGTGCCAGCACCTTGGGCCGGGACAGACATAATGAAAAACTGTTTTTT. The encoded protein is CASTLGRDRHNEKLFF.

This clonotype was counted ten times or more. The V gene is TRBV2, the J gene TRBJ2-3, with TRBD2 matching 10 bases. Germline V gives CDR1 SNHLY, CDR2 FYNNEI. With V trimmed by 2 bases and J by 5 bases, 10 bases remained unmatched. This CDR3 contains 17 residues. This chain's CDR3 is CASSELSGGAVEDTQYF. Here the CDR3 DNA reads TGTGCCAGCAGTGAACTAAGCGGGGGGGCGGTGGAAGATACGCAGTATTTT.

This clonotype appeared many times. The rearrangement links TRBV7-2 to TRBJ2-5, with TRBD1 identical over 8 bases. V shed 5 bases, J shed 4 bases, and the junction held 9 bases outside the gene matches. Germline CDR1 SGHTA, CDR2 FQGNSA. This CDR3 region has 15 residues. The chain's CDR3 is CASSQGSTGGETQYF. DNA for the CDR3: TGTGCCAGCAGCCAGGGGTCAACAGGGGGAGAGACCCAGTACTTC. Based on the CDR3 plus reference TRBV7-2 and TRBJ2-5, the full variable domain is GAGVSQSPSNKVTEKGKDVELRCDPISGHTALYWYRQSLGQGLEFLIYFQGNSAPDKSGLPSDRFSAERTGGSVSTLTIQRTQQEDSAVYLCASSQGSTGGETQYFGPGTRLLVL.

This clonotype was detected ten times or more. V is TRBV20-1 and J is TRBJ2-7, with TRBD1 as a possible D gene (5 bases). With 0 bases removed from V and 2 bases from J, the gap between germline ends came to 17 bases. In germline, CDR1 is DFQATT, CDR2 SNEGSKA (reference sequence). The CDR3 is 16 amino acids. This chain's CDR3 is CSARDMYRQITYEQYF. CDR3 in DNA: TGCAGTGCTAGAGATATGTACCGACAGATAACCTACGAGCAGTACTTC.

This clonotype was seen many times. The chain uses TRBV7-2 and TRBJ2-3; D perhaps matches TRBD2 (7 bases). Trimming stripped 5 bases from V and 2 bases from J, with 17 bases between. The CDR3 covers 16 residues. Germline lookup yields CDR1 SGHTA and CDR2 FQGNSA. This CDR3 reads CASSRLFGGLTDTQYF. The CDR3 nucleotides are TGTGCCAGCAGCCGGCTGTTCGGGGGGCTCACAGATACGCAGTATTTT.

This clonotype was picked up one time. One base away lies a much larger clone, so this may be a sequencing read error. This chain connects TRBV28 to TRBJ1-4; tentative D call: TRBD1 (6 bases). V lost 9 bases and J 6 bases, leaving 8 bases between the germline ends. The germline V gene has CDR1 MDHEN and CDR2 SYDVKM. CDR3 length: 11 residues. CDR3 loop: CARKGDEKLFF. DNA for the CDR3: TGTGCCAGGAAGGGGGATGAAAAACTGTTTTTT.

This clonotype was found many times. This chain connects TRBV2 to TRBJ1-2; tentative D call: TRBD1 (5 bases). CDR3 size: 12 residues. CDR1 is SNHLY and CDR2 is FYNNEI in the germline V gene. The V end was cut by 2 bases, the J end by 8 bases, with 9 bases between. CDR3 in DNA: TGTGCCAGCAGTGAATTGGGGGAGGGCTACACCTTC. Translating gives CASSELGEGYTF.

Ten or more counts support this clonotype. The gene calls are TRBV4-3 and TRBJ1-1; tentative D call: TRBD1 (6 bases). CDR3 length: 15 amino acids. With 0 bases removed from V and 3 bases from J, the gap between germline ends came to 11 bases. Germline V gene sequence: CDR1 LGHNA, CDR2 YSLEER. DNA for the CDR3: TGCGCCAGCAGCCAAGAGGAGGCAGGGGACACTGAAGCTTTCTTT. Residues: CASSQEEAGDTEAFF.

This clonotype was detected many times. The DNA for the CDR3 is TGTGCCAGCAGCTTCCAGGGTTCTCTGACTGAAGCTTTCTTT. Translated: CASSFQGSLTEAFF. The chain employs TRBV7-9 and TRBJ1-1, with a tentative D call TRBD1 (5 bases). The CDR3 contains 14 residues. Germline lookup yields CDR1 SEHNR and CDR2 FQNEAQ (reference sequence). V was trimmed by 3 bases and J by 5 bases, leaving 13 bases between them.

The table lists this clonotype with many counts. J is TRBJ2-7 and V is TRBV7-6; D gene unclear. The CDR3 runs 12 residues. Deletions cut 1 base from V and 5 bases from J, with 6 bases between. Germline V gene lookup returns CDR1 SGHVS and CDR2 FNYEAQ. CDR3 region: CASSLVVDEQYF. The DNA for the CDR3 is TGTGCCAGCAGCTTAGTGGTGGACGAGCAGTACTTC. Together with reference TRBV7-6 and TRBJ2-7, the CDR3 gives the full variable domain: GAGVSQSPRYKVTKRGQDVALRCDPISGHVSLYWYRQALGQGPEFLTYFNYEAQQDKSGLPNDRFSAERPEGSISTLTIQRTEQRDSAMYRCASSLVVDEQYFGPGTRLTVT.